This is a list of T cell receptor beta chains from one sample in a study of technical replicates of blood from a handful of donors. The table came from immunoSEQ multiplex PCR; TCRdb's copy has only in-frame clones and leaves some out. This sample has about 56,000 clones, with about 94% found just once. The sample comprised PBMCs. These receptors were collected from a human donor in good health. Some clones in this sample may be carry-over from other donors' samples. Each CDR3 is given with its conserved first and last residue. Each record gives: D gene, J gene, V gene, clone size, CDR3 protein, CDR3 DNA. The D gene is left open where the match is weak. Rows may omit the clone size; those that give it use once, few, many or a size class.

- TRBJ2-3 TRBV5-6 once CASSLDYSRITDTQYF TGTGCCAGCAGCTTGGACTACTCTAGAATCACAGATACGCAGTATTTT
- TRBJ2-5 TRBV5-4 - CASSADPREETQYF TGTGCCAGCAGCGCAGACCCGCGGGAAGAGACCCAGTACTTC
TRBD1 TRBJ2-7 TRBV5-4 - CASSSLGTGEHEQYF TGTGCCAGCAGCTCCCTGGGGACAGGGGAGCACGAGCAGTACTTC
TRBD1 TRBJ2-3 TRBV6-6 once CASNRDRPTDTQYF TGTGCCAGCAACCGGGACAGGCCCACAGATACGCAGTATTTT
TRBD1 TRBJ2-3 TRBV7-6 - CASSPGQSTDTQYF TGTGCCAGCAGCCCGGGACAGAGCACAGATACGCAGTATTTT
- TRBJ2-3 TRBV15 - CATSRDFVRISDTQYF TGTGCCACCAGCAGAGATTTCGTGCGGATTTCGGATACGCAGTATTTT
- TRBJ2-7 TRBV9 - CASSPISGLNGEQYF TGTGCCAGCAGCCCCATCTCGGGTCTGAACGGGGAGCAGTACTTC
- TRBJ2-5 TRBV2 - CASRRRGPETQYF TGTGCCAGCAGGAGGCGGGGGCCAGAGACCCAGTACTTC
TRBD2 TRBJ2-1 TRBV5-1 - CASSWGNNSGRFYNEQFF TGCGCCAGCAGCTGGGGGAACAATAGCGGGAGATTCTACAATGAGCAGTTCTTC
TRBD2 TRBJ2-1 TRBV18 - CASSPLAGGNNEQFF TGTGCCAGCTCACCACTAGCGGGAGGGAACAATGAGCAGTTCTTC
- TRBJ1-5 TRBV6-1 - CASSPTGRRGQPQHF TGTGCCAGCAGCCCGACAGGCCGTCGGGGCCAGCCCCAGCATTTT
- TRBJ1-1 TRBV10-3 - CAISANEALVAFF TGTGCCATCAGTGCAAACGAGGCACTAGTTGCTTTCTTT
TRBD2 TRBJ2-5 TRBV27 - CASSSYAGLAGVDLETQYF TGTGCCAGCAGCTCTTACGCGGGACTAGCGGGAGTGGATTTAGAGACCCAGTACTTC
- TRBJ1-2 TRBV7-2 - CASSLLGEYGYTF TGTGCCAGCAGCTTATTGGGCGAGTATGGCTACACCTTC
TRBD2 TRBJ2-3 TRBV5-6 - CASSLQSGIAHTQYF TGTGCCAGCAGCCTACAGAGCGGGATTGCTCATACGCAGTATTTT
- TRBJ1-1 TRBV27 - CASKEHGKNTEAFF TGTGCCAGCAAGGAGCACGGAAAGAACACTGAAGCTTTCTTT
- TRBJ2-2 TRBV5-4 - CASSLALANTGELFF TGTGCCAGCAGCTTGGCCCTAGCAAACACCGGGGAGCTGTTTTTT
- TRBJ1-4 TRBV7-2 once CASSLAHGYEKLFF TGTGCCAGCAGCTTAGCCCACGGGTATGAAAAACTGTTTTTT
- TRBJ2-7 TRBV5-4 - CASSLADSSYEQYF TGTGCCAGCAGCTTGGCCGACAGTTCCTACGAGCAGTACTTC
- TRBJ2-1 TRBV27 - CASSFRGANEQFF TGTGCCAGCAGTTTCCGCGGGGCCAATGAGCAGTTCTTC
TRBD1 TRBJ2-7 TRBV10-3 - CASRQGEYEQYF TGTGCCAGCCGACAGGGAGAGTACGAGCAGTACTTC
- TRBJ2-3 TRBV10-3 - CAISEDPLRTDTQYF TGTGCCATCAGTGAGGACCCCCTCAGGACAGATACGCAGTATTTT
- TRBJ1-6 TRBV10-3 few CAIRQTGGYNSPLHF TGTGCCATCAGGCAGACGGGGGGCTATAATTCACCCCTCCACTTT
TRBD2 TRBJ2-2 TRBV5-4 - CASSPRASGRARTGELFF TGTGCCAGCAGCCCCCGGGCCAGCGGGAGGGCCCGGACCGGGGAGCTGTTTTTT
TRBD2 TRBJ2-7 TRBV6-6 - CASSRPSSGSVDEQYF TGTGCCAGCAGTCGCCCGAGTAGCGGGAGTGTCGACGAGCAGTACTTC
TRBD2 TRBJ2-1 TRBV4-3 - CASSQTSGAYNEQFF TGCGCCAGCAGTCAGACTAGCGGGGCCTACAATGAGCAGTTCTTC
- TRBJ2-7 TRBV7-8 - CASSFGRTGYEQYF TGTGCCAGCAGCTTCGGGAGAACGGGCTACGAGCAGTACTTC
TRBD1 TRBJ2-6 TRBV4-3 - CASSQDGTGGLGSGANVLTF TGCGCCAGCAGCCAAGATGGGACAGGGGGGCTCGGCTCTGGGGCCAACGTCCTGACTTTC
TRBD1 TRBJ2-3 TRBV19 - CASRRQGRTDTQYF TGTGCCAGTAGAAGACAGGGGCGCACAGATACGCAGTATTTT
- TRBJ1-1 TRBV6-1 few CASSWGREAFF TGTGCCAGCAGTTGGGGGCGTGAAGCTTTCTTT
- TRBJ2-7 TRBV6-1 - CASSETRQPTTYEQYF TGTGCCAGCAGTGAAACCCGACAGCCGACCACCTACGAGCAGTACTTC
- TRBJ2-3 TRBV7-2 - CASSLGTGGDTQYF TGTGCCAGCAGCTTAGGGACAGGAGGGGATACGCAGTATTTT
TRBD2 TRBJ2-4 TRBV18 - CASSPTGVGGLGENQYF TGTGCCAGCTCACCCACGGGTGTGGGTGGACTAGGGGAGAATCAGTACTTC
TRBD2 TRBJ2-2 TRBV4-2 - CASSPGLAGTSNTGELFF TGTGCCAGCAGCCCGGGACTAGCGGGGACCTCGAACACCGGGGAGCTGTTTTTT
- TRBJ2-1 TRBV2 - CASSWTESGEQFF TGTGCCAGCAGTTGGACGGAAAGCGGTGAGCAGTTCTTC
TRBD1 TRBJ1-1 TRBV6-1 - CATGTGALNTEAFF TGTGCCACCGGTACAGGGGCTCTGAACACTGAAGCTTTCTTT
TRBD1 TRBJ2-5 TRBV5-1 - CASSINTGGRETQYF TGCGCCAGCAGCATTAATACAGGGGGCCGAGAGACCCAGTACTTC
- TRBJ1-4 TRBV7-8 - CASSLTDIAEKLFF TGTGCCAGCAGCTTGACGGACATTGCTGAAAAACTGTTTTTT
TRBD2 TRBJ2-7 TRBV4-1 - CASSQPTSGGSYEQYF TGCGCCAGCAGCCAACCAACTAGCGGGGGCTCCTACGAGCAGTACTTC
TRBD1 TRBJ2-5 TRBV29-1 - CSKRTGSGETQYF TGCAGCAAAAGGACAGGCTCTGGCGAGACCCAGTACTTC
TRBD2 TRBJ2-1 TRBV11-3 - CASSLDPSGEQFF TGTGCCAGCAGCTTAGACCCTAGCGGGGAGCAGTTCTTC
- TRBJ2-5 TRBV30 - CARLGSQETQYF TGTGCCCGACTAGGCTCTCAAGAGACCCAGTACTTC
- TRBJ2-1 TRBV21-1 - CASSSGGDYNEQFF TGTGCCAGCAGCTCCGGGGGAGACTACAATGAGCAGTTCTTC
- TRBJ1-2 TRBV18 - CASSPPPGRTGYGYTF TGTGCCAGCTCACCACCGCCAGGCAGAACTGGGTATGGCTACACCTTC
- TRBJ1-5 TRBV4-2 - CASSQDRVNQPQHF TGTGCCAGCAGCCAAGACAGGGTCAATCAGCCCCAGCATTTT
TRBD1 TRBJ1-1 TRBV18 - CASSSSIDRVTEAFF TGTGCCAGCTCATCTTCTATCGACAGGGTCACTGAAGCTTTCTTT
TRBD2 TRBJ2-5 TRBV7-9 - CARNTGLAQETQYF TGTGCCAGAAACACGGGACTAGCGCAAGAGACCCAGTACTTC
- TRBJ1-3 TRBV5-1 - CARTPEKAGRSGNTIYF TGCGCCAGGACGCCAGAGAAGGCAGGTCGCTCTGGAAACACCATATATTTT
- TRBJ2-7 TRBV6-5 - CASMCESCFEQYF TGTGCCAGCATGTGCGAGAGCTGTTTCGAGCAGTACTTC
- TRBJ2-6 TRBV5-8 few CASSLESGTGANVLTF TGTGCCAGCAGCTTGGAGTCGGGGACTGGGGCCAACGTCCTGACTTTC
- TRBJ1-2 TRBV7-2 - CASSTRREGVSYGYTF TGTGCCAGCAGCACCCGCCGTGAAGGGGTATCCTATGGCTACACCTTC
- TRBJ1-2 TRBV7-9 - CASSSGLANYGYTF TGTGCCAGCAGCTCAGGACTAGCTAACTATGGCTACACCTTC
- TRBJ2-4 TRBV29-1 - CSVDRGHGIQYF TGCAGCGTTGATCGGGGTCACGGCATTCAGTACTTC